A single sample is the source of the 7 T cell receptor beta chains below, sequenced in a study of T cell repertoires in cytomegalovirus infection (dated by TCRdb to about 2019). Their cognate antigens are unknown. The intended sense of this specimen's treatment or condition label: in vitro stimulation with specific CMV peptide epitopes to enrich CMV-specific T cells. TCRdb records Illumina HiSeq 1500 as the sequencer. Using fastp trimming at Q25 and MiXCR clonotype assembly, TCRdb reanalyzed the public sequencing data and kept in-frame beta chains. Merged by CDR3 protein, the rows form single entries marked with the most common genes and DNA. In this sample the table shows about 330,000 distinct CDR3 sequences, about 32% of which occur a single time. The ten largest clones take up 13% of the sample. The material sequenced was cultured PBMCs, taken from culture after CMV antigen stimulation. These receptors all stem from a human donor in good health (CMV status not recorded). Some clones in this sample may be carry-over from other donors' samples.

There are many counts of this clonotype. The chain couples TRBV7-2 to TRBJ2-4; 8 nucleotides match TRBD1. The CDR3 is 16 amino acids. Trimming took 5 bases from V and 6 from J; bases not matched to a gene: 12. Germline lookup yields CDR1 SGHTA and CDR2 FQGNSA. The chain's CDR3 is CASSRTTGTGRNIQYF. Written as DNA, the CDR3 is TGTGCCAGCAGCAGAACCACCGGGACAGGTAGAAACATTCAGTACTTC.

In this sample, this clonotype turned up a few times. The chain couples TRBV19 to TRBJ2-1, with no clear D. This CDR3 comprises 15 residues. Germline V gene lookup returns CDR1 LNHDA and CDR2 SQIVND (reference sequence). Trimming pared 5 bases from V and 8 bases from J, leaving 19 bases between. CDR3 residues: CASSAPMVGVHEQFF. CDR3 in DNA: TGTGCCAGTAGTGCCCCGATGGTTGGTGTCCATGAGCAGTTCTTC.

This clonotype was recorded a few times. The chain is built from TRBV4-2 and TRBJ1-3; a weak D match, TRBD1 (6 bases). V was cut by 1 base and J by 0 bases, with 13 bases left in between. The CDR3 consists of 17 residues. Germline V CDR1 and CDR2: LGHNA, YNFKEQ. The CDR3 sequence: CASSQAGQPISGNTIYF. The CDR3 nucleotides read TGTGCCAGCAGCCAAGCAGGACAGCCGATCTCTGGAAACACCATATATTTT.

The V and J genes are TRBV28 and TRBJ1-2; D remains ambiguous. V dropped 5 bases and J dropped 8 bases, with 12 bases sitting between them. Per the germline V gene, CDR1 is MDHEN and CDR2 is SYDVKM. CDR3 length equals 12 residues. The CDR3 spells CASSLDESGYTF. The CDR3 nucleotides read TGTGCCAGCAGTCTGGACGAGTCGGGCTACACCTTC.

The chain is built from TRBV18 and TRBJ2-1; a possible D gene is TRBD2 (6 bases). Trimming took 5 bases from V and 5 from J, leaving 19 bases between them. The CDR3 has 16 amino acids. The V gene's germline CDR1 is KGHSH and CDR2 LQKENI. CDR3 bases: TGTGCCAGCTCATCTCTCGGGGGAGGTTTGGACAATGAGCAGTTCTTC. Protein sequence: CASSSLGGGLDNEQFF.

In this sample, this clonotype turned up many times. This chain uses TRBV7-2 with TRBJ2-1; TRBD2 aligns across 10 bases. Losses at the gene ends were 2 bases for V and 5 bases for J; bases not matched to a gene: 3. This CDR3 is 15 amino acids long. Germline-derived CDR1 and CDR2 are SGHTA and FQGNSA. CDR3 nucleotide sequence: TGTGCCAGCAGCTTATTTAGCGGGGGGAACAATGAGCAGTTCTTC. Translating it yields CASSLFSGGNNEQFF.

This clonotype turned up a few times. The chain couples TRBV29-1 to TRBJ2-7; no reliable D call. CDR1 and CDR2 from the germline V gene are SQVTM and ANQGSEA. This CDR3 region has 12 residues. The V gene lost 1 base and the J gene lost 3 bases, with 7 bases spanning the gap. The CDR3 DNA sequence: TGCAGCGTTGAAGTATCCGGCTACGAGCAGTACTTC. Its protein product is CSVEVSGYEQYF.